The clone carrying this T cell receptor beta chain appeared once. CDR1 and CDR2 from the germline V gene are GTSNPN and SVGIG (reference sequence). V was clipped by 5 bases and J by 2 bases, with 7 bases between them. The CDR3 runs 12 residues. Clones were sequenced by immunoSEQ multiplex PCR, and TCRdb holds only the in-frame ones, with some missing. The table lists fewer than 60,000 clones, approximately 83% of them singletons. This sample is part of a study of control samples from healthy donors and cancer patients. The source is a woman aged 45-65 years with lung cancer. This sequence joins TRBV30 and TRBJ1-3, with no clear D. The specimen was PBMCs. The CDR3 DNA reads as TGTGCCTGGTTGGCAGCTGGAAACACCATATATTTT. It translates to CAWLAAGNTIYF.